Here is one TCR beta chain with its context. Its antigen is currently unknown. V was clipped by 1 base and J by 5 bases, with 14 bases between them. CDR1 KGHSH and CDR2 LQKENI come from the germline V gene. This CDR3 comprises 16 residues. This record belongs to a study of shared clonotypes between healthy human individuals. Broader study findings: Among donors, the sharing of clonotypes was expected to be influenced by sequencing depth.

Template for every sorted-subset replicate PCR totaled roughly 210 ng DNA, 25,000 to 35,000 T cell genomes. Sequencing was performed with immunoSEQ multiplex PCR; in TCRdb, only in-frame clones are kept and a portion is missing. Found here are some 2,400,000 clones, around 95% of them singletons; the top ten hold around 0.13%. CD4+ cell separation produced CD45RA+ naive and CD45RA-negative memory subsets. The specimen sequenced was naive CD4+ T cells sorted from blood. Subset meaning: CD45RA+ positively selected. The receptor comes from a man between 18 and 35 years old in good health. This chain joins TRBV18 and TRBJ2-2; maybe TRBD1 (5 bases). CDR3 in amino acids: CASSPLTQGETGELFF. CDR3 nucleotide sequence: TGTGCCAGCTCACCACTGACTCAGGGCGAGACCGGGGAGCTGTTTTTT.